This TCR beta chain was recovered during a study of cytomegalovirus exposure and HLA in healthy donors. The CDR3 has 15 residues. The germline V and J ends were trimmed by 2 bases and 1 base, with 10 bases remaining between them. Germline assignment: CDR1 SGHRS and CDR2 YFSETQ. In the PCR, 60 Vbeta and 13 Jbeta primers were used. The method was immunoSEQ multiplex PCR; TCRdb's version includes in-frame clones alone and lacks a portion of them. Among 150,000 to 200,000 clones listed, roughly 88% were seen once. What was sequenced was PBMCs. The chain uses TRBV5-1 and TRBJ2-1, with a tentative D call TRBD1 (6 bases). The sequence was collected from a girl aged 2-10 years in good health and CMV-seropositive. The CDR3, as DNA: TGCGCCAGCAGCTTCGAGGGGGAGTCCTACAATGAGCAGTTCTTC. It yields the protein CASSFEGESYNEQFF.